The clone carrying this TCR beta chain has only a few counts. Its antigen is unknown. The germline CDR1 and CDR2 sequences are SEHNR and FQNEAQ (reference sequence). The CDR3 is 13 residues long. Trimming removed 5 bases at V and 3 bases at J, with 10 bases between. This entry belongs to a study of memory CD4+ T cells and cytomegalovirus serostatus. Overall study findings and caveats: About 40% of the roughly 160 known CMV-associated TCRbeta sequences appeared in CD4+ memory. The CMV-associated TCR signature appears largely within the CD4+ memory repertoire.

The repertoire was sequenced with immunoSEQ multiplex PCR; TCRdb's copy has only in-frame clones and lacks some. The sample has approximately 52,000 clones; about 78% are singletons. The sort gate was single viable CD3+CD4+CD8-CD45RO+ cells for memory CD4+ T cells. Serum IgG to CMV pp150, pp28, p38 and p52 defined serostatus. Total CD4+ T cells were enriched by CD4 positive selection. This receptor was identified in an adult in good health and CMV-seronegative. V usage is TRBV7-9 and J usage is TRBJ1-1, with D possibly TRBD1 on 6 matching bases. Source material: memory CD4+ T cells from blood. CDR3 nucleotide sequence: TGTGCCAGCAGCCGATACAGGGACACTGAAGCTTTCTTT. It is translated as CASSRYRDTEAFF.